A selection of T cell receptor beta chains follows, all from one sample in a study of blood T cells in healthy people across ages. MiXCR, run by TCRdb on the 5' RACE reads, gives a single entry per CDR3 protein. The data hold hundreds of thousands of distinct CDR3 sequences, with approximately 48% observed a single time. The sequenced sample was blood. Source of these receptors: a man aged 55 to 69 in good health. The CDR3 runs from the conserved cysteine through the conserved F or W. The D gene is left open where the match is weak. Expanded clones are given a class, and other clones once, few, many or no size at all.

TGTGCCAGCAGCTTAGTTACAGCGGTTCCGGAGCAGTTCTTC	CASSLVTAVPEQFF	TRBJ2-1	.	.	TRBV7-9
TGTGCCAGCAGCGGGGACAGGCCCAGGGATGGCTACACCTTC	CASSGDRPRDGYTF	TRBJ1-2	.	TRBD1	TRBV7-2
TGTGCCAGCAGCTTATCGGGTGGGGGCTTCGGTGAAAAACTGTTTTTT	CASSLSGGGFGEKLFF	TRBJ1-4	.	.	TRBV7-2
TGCAGCGCCTCGGAACAGGGTGCCGGGGAGCTGTTTTTT	CSASEQGAGELFF	TRBJ2-2	.	.	TRBV29-1
TGTGCCAGCAGCTTGCTTTGGACTACTAGCACAGATACGCAGTATTTT	CASSLLWTTSTDTQYF	TRBJ2-3	.	.	TRBV5-5
TGCGCCAGCAGCCACGGACAGTGGTCCTACGAGCAGTACTTC	CASSHGQWSYEQYF	TRBJ2-7	few	.	TRBV4-3
TGTGCCAGCAGCCCCCAACCCGGGACGAGCACAGATACGCAGTATTTT	CASSPQPGTSTDTQYF	TRBJ2-3	few	.	TRBV9
TGCAGTGCTAGAGACACGGGGACCGGGGAGCTGTTTTTT	CSARDTGTGELFF	TRBJ2-2	.	.	TRBV20-1
TGCGCCAGCAGCCAGCAAGGGGCAGATACGCAGTATTTT	CASSQQGADTQYF	TRBJ2-3	.	.	TRBV4-3
TGCGCCAGCAAAATATTGACAGGAGCCTCTGGGGCCAACGTCCTGACTTTC	CASKILTGASGANVLTF	TRBJ2-6	.	.	TRBV10-2
TGCAGCGTTGGTGCCCATACTAGCTCGGGTCGCAATGAGCAGTTCTTC	CSVGAHTSSGRNEQFF	TRBJ2-1	many	.	TRBV29-1
TGTGCCAGCAGCAACACCGTGAACACTGAAGCTTTCTTT	CASSNTVNTEAFF	TRBJ1-1	.	.	TRBV7-9
TGTGCCAGCAGTGCTAGCGGGGGGAGCGAGCAGTACTTC	CASSASGGSEQYF	TRBJ2-7	.	TRBD2	TRBV2
TGTGCCAGCAGTTTGGGACAGTCTATCTATGGCTACACCTTC	CASSLGQSIYGYTF	TRBJ1-2	few	TRBD1	TRBV12-3/TRBV12-4
TGTGCCAGCAGCCGAAGACAGGGATGGACTGAAGCTTTCTTT	CASSRRQGWTEAFF	TRBJ1-1	once	TRBD1	TRBV14
TGCGCCAGCAGGTTCCCACAATACCAAGAGACCCAGTACTTC	CASRFPQYQETQYF	TRBJ2-5	few	.	TRBV10-1